What follows are 4 T cell receptor beta chains derived from one specimen sequenced in a study of blood T cell repertoires in COVID-19. The protocol was immunoSEQ multiplex PCR, while the TCRdb copy is restricted to in-frame clones and leaves out a portion. The table shows 250,000 to 300,000 clones, with under 90% occurring only once. Sequencing was carried out using PBMCs or T cells enriched from blood (not recorded which). These receptors were obtained from a man aged 18 to 30 who had recovered from COVID-19.

The chain combines TRBV7-8 with TRBJ2-1; TRBD2 aligns across 9 bases. V lost 5 bases to trimming and J lost 1 base; unmatched junction nucleotides: 12. The germline gives CDR1 SGHVS, CDR2 FQNEAQ. CDR3 size: 18 residues. CDR3 residues: CASSQAPTSGSSYNEQFF. The CDR3 bases are TGTGCCAGCAGCCAAGCGCCTACTAGCGGGTCGTCCTACAATGAGCAGTTCTTC.

The chain uses TRBV19 and TRBJ1-5; TRBD1 matches at 7 bases. V was clipped by 5 bases and J by 0 bases; unmatched bases: 10. The germline V gene has CDR1 LNHDA and CDR2 SQIVND (reference sequence). CDR3 length: 17 amino acids. The CDR3 bases are TGTGCCAGTAGTCCACCGGACAGGTTTTATAGCAATCAGCCCCAGCATTTT. Translated: CASSPPDRFYSNQPQHF.

This chain connects TRBV6-2 or TRBV6-3 to TRBJ2-6; D is unresolved. In germline, CDR1 is MNHEY, CDR2 SVGEGT. The V end lost 2 bases, the J end lost 0 bases, and 14 bases lay between the germline ends. CDR3 length: 18 amino acids. As DNA, the CDR3 is TGTGCCAGCAGTTACGCCCTGGCGGATGACTCTGGGGCCAACGTCCTGACTTTC. Protein product: CASSYALADDSGANVLTF.

V usage is TRBV9 and J usage is TRBJ2-1; 9 bases map to TRBD1. Germline V gives CDR1 SGDLS, CDR2 YYNGEE. This CDR3 region has 19 residues. V shed 3 bases, J shed 4 bases, and the junction held 17 bases outside the gene matches. CDR3 DNA sequence: TGTGCCAGCAGCGGAGGGACCACCGGGGGACAGGGAAGTTACAATGAGCAGTTCTTC. Translated: CASSGGTTGGQGSYNEQFF.